This passage covers 13 T cell receptor beta chains from one sample sequenced in a study of cytomegalovirus exposure and HLA in healthy donors. PCR amplification relied on 60 Vbeta primers (plus 13 Jbeta primers). Clones were sequenced by immunoSEQ multiplex PCR, and TCRdb holds only the in-frame ones, with some missing. The sample has 150,000 to 200,000 clones, around 86% seen once. Sequencing was performed on PBMCs. The receptors stem from a man aged 50 or older in good health and CMV-seropositive.

The gene calls are TRBV7-6 and TRBJ2-7, with TRBD2 matching over 8 bases. This CDR3 spans 15 amino acids. The trim removed 5 bases at V and 0 bases at J, leaving 6 bases unmatched. CDR1 and CDR2 (germline): SGHVS, FNYEAQ. In DNA form, the CDR3 reads TGTGCCAGCAGCCCCCGGGGGGGGTTCTCCTACGAGCAGTACTTC. Protein product: CASSPRGGFSYEQYF.

This rearrangement joins TRBV13 to TRBJ1-4; 11 bases fit TRBD1. The ends lost 4 bases at V and 8 bases at J; junction bases unmatched: 9. Germline CDR1 is PRHDT and CDR2 is FYEKMQ (reference sequence). This CDR3 is 16 amino acids long. In DNA form, the CDR3 reads TGTGCCAGCAGCTCAGGACAGGGGGCAAGGAACGAAAAACTGTTTTTT. Residues: CASSSGQGARNEKLFF.

A single count supports this clone. V gene TRBV7-9 combines with J gene TRBJ2-3; 8 bases fit TRBD1. The CDR3 extends over 15 amino acids. The V segment lost 4 bases and the J segment 2 bases; nucleotides outside the gene matches: 5. Germline V CDR1 and CDR2: SEHNR, FQNEAQ (reference sequence). The CDR3, as DNA: TGTGCCAGCAGCTCACAGGGGGTTCCCACAGATACGCAGTATTTT. It encodes CASSSQGVPTDTQYF.

The CDR3 region is CASSSEEGPYSNQPQHF. As DNA, the CDR3 is TGTGCCAGTAGTTCTGAGGAGGGACCTTATAGCAATCAGCCCCAGCATTTT. V usage is TRBV19 and J usage is TRBJ1-5; TRBD1 might be the D (5 bases). CDR3 length: 17 amino acids. V lost 5 bases to trimming and J lost 0 bases, with 17 bases between them. Germline loops: CDR1 LNHDA, CDR2 SQIVND (reference sequence).

Of note for this clone: One end of the junction varies from germline; a read error may be responsible. The chain carries TRBV5-4 and TRBJ1-1; D might be TRBD1 (5 bases). Germline CDR1 and CDR2: SGHNT and YYREEE (reference sequence). This CDR3 is 14 amino acids long. The CDR3 protein is CASRLGLMNTEAFF. In DNA form, the CDR3 reads TGTGCCAGCAGGTTGGGGCTTATGAACACTGAAGCTTTCTTT.

V gene TRBV9 combines with J gene TRBJ2-7; TRBD1 matches 7 bases. Losses at the gene ends were 3 bases for V and 3 bases for J; bases not matched to a gene: 0. Germline assignment: CDR1 SGDLS and CDR2 YYNGEE. CDR3 length: 12 residues. CDR3 DNA sequence: TGTGCCAGCAGCGGACAGGGCTACGAGCAGTACTTC. Residues: CASSGQGYEQYF.

The chain uses TRBV10-1 and TRBJ2-1, with 7 bases aligning to TRBD1. With V trimmed by 3 bases and J by 11 bases, 4 bases remained unmatched. CDR1 is WNHNN, CDR2 SYGVQD, per germline (reference sequence). The CDR3 loop spans 12 amino acids. For the CDR3, the DNA is TGCGCCAGCAGTGATTACAGGGGAAAGCAGTTCTTC. Its translation: CASSDYRGKQFF.

The chain carries TRBV28 and TRBJ2-7; D is unclear. With 3 bases removed from V and 3 bases from J, the gap between germline ends came to 9 bases. CDR1 is MDHEN and CDR2 is SYDVKM in the germline V gene. The CDR3 runs 13 residues. The CDR3 sequence: CASSFHHNYEQYF. The CDR3 nucleotides are TGTGCCAGCAGTTTTCATCACAACTACGAGCAGTACTTC.

Only one count was recorded for this clone. The chain joins TRBV28 to TRBJ2-7, with a tentative D call TRBD1 (5 bases). Germline CDR1 is MDHEN and CDR2 is SYDVKM. Trimming removed 5 bases from V and 7 bases from J, with 9 bases in between. The CDR3 totals 11 residues. CDR3 amino acids: CASSTPGEQYF. The CDR3 DNA is TGTGCCAGCAGTACTCCAGGGGAGCAGTACTTC.

The genes are TRBV7-8 and TRBJ2-7; 12 bases match TRBD2. Germline V lookup: CDR1 SGHVS, CDR2 FQNEAQ. The CDR3 contains 18 residues. J lost 1 base, V lost 1 base, and 8 bases had no gene match. CDR3 in amino acids: CASSLGGLAGGTSYEQYF. Here the CDR3 DNA reads TGTGCCAGCAGCTTAGGTGGTCTAGCGGGAGGGACTTCCTACGAGCAGTACTTC.

The CDR3 nucleotides are TGCGCCAGCAGCTACAGCGGGGGAAGCTACGAGCAGTACTTC. Protein sequence: CASSYSGGSYEQYF. The chain joins TRBV5-1 to TRBJ2-5, with 8 nucleotides matching TRBD2. TRBJ2-7 explains the end of the DNA better; the J call may be wrong. Germline values: CDR1 SGHRS, CDR2 YFSETQ. The CDR3 is 14 amino acids.

This chain connects TRBV27 to TRBJ2-1; 9 nucleotides line up with TRBD1. Germline V gene data show CDR1 as MNHEY and CDR2 as SMNVEV (reference sequence). The V and J ends lost 2 bases and 8 bases, in that order; junction bases with no gene match: 7. The CDR3 is 15 amino acids. CDR3 region: CASSLQGQGYDEQFF. CDR3 in DNA: TGTGCCAGCAGTTTACAGGGACAGGGTTACGATGAGCAGTTCTTC.

This clone was observed a single time. This rearrangement joins TRBV7-2 to TRBJ1-4, with 10 bases matching TRBD1. The germline V gene encodes CDR1 SGHTA and CDR2 FQGNSA. Trimming removed 7 bases from V and 7 bases from J; junction bases left unmatched: 6. This CDR3 is 14 amino acids long. The CDR3 reads CASNRQGASEKLFF. CDR3 DNA: TGTGCCAGCAACAGACAGGGGGCGAGTGAAAAACTGTTTTTT.